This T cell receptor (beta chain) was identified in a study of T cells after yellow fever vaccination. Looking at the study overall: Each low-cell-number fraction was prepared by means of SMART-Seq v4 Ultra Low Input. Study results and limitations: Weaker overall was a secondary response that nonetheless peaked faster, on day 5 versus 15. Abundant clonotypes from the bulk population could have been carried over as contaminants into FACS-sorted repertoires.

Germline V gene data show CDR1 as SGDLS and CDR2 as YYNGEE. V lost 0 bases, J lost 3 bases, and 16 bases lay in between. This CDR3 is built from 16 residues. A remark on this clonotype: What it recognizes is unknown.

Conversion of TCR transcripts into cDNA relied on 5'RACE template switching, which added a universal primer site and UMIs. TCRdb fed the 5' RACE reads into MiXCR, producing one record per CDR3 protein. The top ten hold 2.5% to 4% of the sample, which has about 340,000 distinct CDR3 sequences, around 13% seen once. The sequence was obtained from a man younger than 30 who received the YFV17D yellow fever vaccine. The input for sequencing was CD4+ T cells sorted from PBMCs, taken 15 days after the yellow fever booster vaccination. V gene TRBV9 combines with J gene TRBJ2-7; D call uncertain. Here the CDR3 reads CASSVDARSLLYEQYF. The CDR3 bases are TGTGCCAGCAGCGTAGATGCCAGGTCCTTACTCTACGAGCAGTACTTC.